This TCR beta chain was documented in a study of beta chain features in type 1 diabetes. V was trimmed by 2 bases and J by 3 bases, leaving 11 bases between them. Germline V CDR1 and CDR2: MDHEN, SYDVKM. The length of the CDR3 is 14 residues. All of the isolated RNA was reverse transcribed, so expressed TCRB transcripts were sequenced. Average reads for naive, central memory and regulatory T cell samples were about 3.57 million. The method was immunoSEQ multiplex PCR; TCRdb's version includes in-frame clones alone and lacks a portion of them. The data show 300,000 to 450,000 clones, over 8.5% seen once. Regarding the study as a whole: In every one of the four CD4+ subsets, TCRB CDR3s were moderately but significantly shorter in Type 1 diabetes patients.

At least ten counts were recorded for this clone. As yet, its antigen is unknown. V gene TRBV28 combines with J gene TRBJ2-7; D is undetermined. Sequencing input: central memory CD4+ T cells from blood. This receptor was obtained from a young man with type 1 diabetes. CDR3 nucleotides: TGTGCCAGCAGTTTACAGAAGTATGGCTACGAGCAGTACTTC. This codes for CASSLQKYGYEQYF.